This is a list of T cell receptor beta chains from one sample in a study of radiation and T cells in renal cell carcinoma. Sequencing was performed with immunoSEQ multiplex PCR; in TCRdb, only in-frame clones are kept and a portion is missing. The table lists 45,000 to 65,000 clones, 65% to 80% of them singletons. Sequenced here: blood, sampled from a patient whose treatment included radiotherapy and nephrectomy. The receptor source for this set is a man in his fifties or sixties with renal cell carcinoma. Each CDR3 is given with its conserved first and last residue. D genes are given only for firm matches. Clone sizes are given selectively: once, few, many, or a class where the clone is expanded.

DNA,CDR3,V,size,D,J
TGTGCCAGCAGCAAAACAGCAGGGGACCCATCCTCTGGAAACACCATATATTTT,CASSKTAGDPSSGNTIYF,TRBV21-1,.,.,TRBJ1-3
TGTGCCAGCAGCCTGGGGCTAGCGGGAGTGGGTGAGCAGTTCTTC,CASSLGLAGVGEQFF,TRBV14,.,TRBD2,TRBJ2-1
TGTGCCAGCAGCGGGACTAGCACTGAGCAGTTCTTC,CASSGTSTEQFF,TRBV9,.,TRBD2,TRBJ2-1
TGTGCCAGCAGTAAAGGGGGGGTTCTATCTTTCGAGCAGTACTTC,CASSKGGVLSFEQYF,TRBV2,.,.,TRBJ2-7
TGTGCCAGCAGCTCTACCCGGGACAGGGGAAGGGAAGGCTACACCTTC,CASSSTRDRGREGYTF,TRBV11-2,.,TRBD1,TRBJ1-2
TGCGCCAGCAGCTTGGACATGAACTATGGCTACACCTTC,CASSLDMNYGYTF,TRBV5-1,.,.,TRBJ1-2
TGTGCCAGTATACCGACAGGGGGAACAATTGGCGCCGGGGAGCTGTTTTTT,CASIPTGGTIGAGELFF,TRBV19,.,TRBD1,TRBJ2-2
TGTGCCAGCAGTGAAGGTCGTGGACGTTACACAGATACGCAGTATTTT,CASSEGRGRYTDTQYF,TRBV6-1,.,.,TRBJ2-3
TGTGCCAGCAGCGTCGTCGGAGGCAGTCTAGACGGGGAGCTGTTTTTT,CASSVVGGSLDGELFF,TRBV9,once,.,TRBJ2-2
TGTGCCTGGAGTGTGAGTTCATCAGGGGCCAATCAGCCCCAGCATTTT,CAWSVSSSGANQPQHF,TRBV30,.,.,TRBJ1-5
TGTGCCAGCAGCTTGGTTTCTGGCTACACCTTC,CASSLVSGYTF,TRBV5-8,.,.,TRBJ1-2